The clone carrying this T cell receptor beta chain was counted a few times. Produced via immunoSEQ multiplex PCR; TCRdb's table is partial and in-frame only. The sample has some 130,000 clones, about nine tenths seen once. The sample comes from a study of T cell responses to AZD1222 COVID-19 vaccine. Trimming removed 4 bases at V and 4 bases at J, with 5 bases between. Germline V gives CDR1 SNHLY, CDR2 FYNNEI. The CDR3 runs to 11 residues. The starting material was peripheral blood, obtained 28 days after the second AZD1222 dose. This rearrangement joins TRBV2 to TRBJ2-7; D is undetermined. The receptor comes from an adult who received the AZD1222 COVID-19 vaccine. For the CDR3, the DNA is TGTGCCAGCAGTGTGAAATACGAGCAGTACTTC. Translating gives CASSVKYEQYF.